Shown below are 24 T cell receptor beta chains from a single sample sequenced in a study of shared T cell receptors in the human thymus. Clones were read by immunoSEQ multiplex PCR, and TCRdb kept only the in-frame ones, dropping some. The sample includes hundreds of thousands of clones, approximately 90% seen only once; the top ten take 0.008% to 0.011%. This sample also appeared in a second study, on human thymus T cells.

Sample: thymocytes. These receptors all come from a boy younger than two with a congenital heart defect.

The chain uses TRBV4-3 and TRBJ2-7, with a possible D match to TRBD1 (6 bases). The CDR3 has 14 residues. V was clipped by 0 bases and J by 3 bases, with 9 bases between them. Per the germline V gene, CDR1 is LGHNA and CDR2 is YSLEER. CDR3 sequence reads: CASSQDVDSYEQYF. In DNA, the CDR3 is TGCGCCAGCAGCCAAGATGTGGACAGCTACGAGCAGTACTTC.

The J gene is TRBJ1-2, the V gene TRBV27; D not resolved. The ends were cut back, 0 bases at V and 2 bases at J, with 7 bases in the middle. Germline CDR1 is MNHEY and CDR2 is SMNVEV (reference sequence). The CDR3 totals 14 residues. This chain's CDR3 is CASSLSPQNYGYTF. Here the CDR3 DNA reads TGTGCCAGCAGTTTATCCCCCCAAAACTATGGCTACACCTTC.

DNA for the CDR3: TGTGCCAGCAGCCGACAGGGGGGTGATGAAAAACTGTTTTTT. As protein: CASSRQGGDEKLFF. The chain uses TRBV7-3 and TRBJ1-4; 9 positions match TRBD1. Germline CDR1 reads SGHTA; CDR2 reads FQGTGA. J lost 6 bases, V lost 5 bases, and 4 bases had no gene match. This CDR3 is 14 amino acids long.

The sample holds one count of this clone. This chain links TRBV19 with TRBJ2-7; TRBD1 matches 7 bases. This CDR3 spans 17 amino acids. The V segment lost 3 bases and the J segment 6 bases; nucleotides outside the gene matches: 17. CDR1 and CDR2 (germline): LNHDA, SQIVND (reference sequence). The CDR3 here is CASSIYPLNRGNVEQYF. The CDR3 nucleotides read TGTGCCAGTAGTATCTATCCCCTGAACAGGGGTAATGTCGAGCAGTACTTC. The variable domain in full, completed from reference TRBV19 and TRBJ2-7, reads DGGITQSPKYLFRKEGQNVTLSCEQNLNHDAMYWYRQDPGQGLRLIYYSQIVNDFQKGDIAEGYSVSREKKESFPLTVTSAQKNPTAFYLCASSIYPLNRGNVEQYFGPGTRLTVT.

The chain has TRBV4-2 and TRBJ2-2; 10 bases line up with TRBD2. V dropped 0 bases and J dropped 3; count of bases not matched to a gene: 1. The CDR3 has 16 amino acids. Germline loops: CDR1 LGHNA, CDR2 YNFKEQ. CDR3 sequence: CASSQDLAGDTGELFF. CDR3 coding DNA: TGTGCCAGCAGCCAAGATCTAGCGGGGGACACCGGGGAGCTGTTTTTT.

DNA of the CDR3: TGCAGCGCCCCGTCGGGGAGGGGACGGGGCTACACCTTC. Translation gives CSAPSGRGRGYTF. The rearrangement uses TRBV29-1 and TRBJ1-2; TRBD1 might be the D (5 bases). V shed 7 bases and J shed 8 bases, with 20 bases lying between them. This CDR3 has 13 residues. Looked up from germline, CDR1 is SQVTM and CDR2 is ANQGSEA.

The V and J genes are TRBV21-1 and TRBJ2-5; the D call TRBD1 from the table was never checked on the DNA. TRBV21-1 counts as a pseudogene. The CDR3 runs to 14 residues. Written as DNA, the CDR3 is TGTGCCATCTTTGGGAACAGGCCCGCCCCTAAGTCGTACTTC. Translation: CAIFGNRPAPKSYF.

The genes are TRBV10-2 and TRBJ2-7, with TRBD1 identical over 9 bases. The CDR3 runs 14 residues. Looked up from germline, CDR1 is WSHSY and CDR2 is SAAADI. V lost 6 bases, J lost 5 bases, and 8 bases stayed unmatched. In DNA form, the CDR3 reads TGCGCCAGCAGGGCCGGGACAGGGTATGACGAGCAGTACTTC. It yields the protein CASRAGTGYDEQYF.

This clone appeared a single time. The chain recombines TRBV19 with TRBJ2-7, with a weak D call TRBD2 (6 bases). From germline, CDR1 is LNHDA and CDR2 SQIVND (reference sequence). The CDR3 is 12 amino acids. V lost 5 bases and J 7 bases, leaving 12 bases between the germline ends. The CDR3 DNA sequence: TGTGCCAGTAGTGGCCGGAGGGCGGAGCAGTACTTC. Its translation is CASSGRRAEQYF. The whole variable domain, filled in from reference TRBV19 and TRBJ2-7, reads DGGITQSPKYLFRKEGQNVTLSCEQNLNHDAMYWYRQDPGQGLRLIYYSQIVNDFQKGDIAEGYSVSREKKESFPLTVTSAQKNPTAFYLCASSGRRAEQYFGPGTRLTVT.

The CDR3 bases are TGTGCCTGGAGTGTAAGAACCAGCGGGAGACATGAGAATGAGCAGTTCTTC. This encodes CAWSVRTSGRHENEQFF. The rearrangement links TRBV30 to TRBJ2-1, with 8 bases fitting TRBD2. The V segment lost 0 bases and the J segment 7 bases; nucleotides outside the gene matches: 14. There are 17 residues in the CDR3. The V gene's germline CDR1 is GTSNPN and CDR2 SVGIG (reference sequence).

The chain has TRBV7-9 and TRBJ2-5; D perhaps matches TRBD1 (6 bases). CDR3 size: 16 residues. Trimming took off 4 bases at V and 5 bases at J, with 20 bases between the two ends. Germline V gene sequence: CDR1 SEHNR, CDR2 FQNEAQ (reference sequence). Written as DNA, the CDR3 is TGTGCCAGCAGCTGGAGTCTGGGCAGGGGCTTGGAGACCCAGTACTTC. It codes for CASSWSLGRGLETQYF.

Only one count was recorded for this clone. The chain is built from TRBV2 and TRBJ1-1; D might be TRBD1 (5 bases). The CDR3 loop spans 15 amino acids. Germline V gene data show CDR1 as SNHLY and CDR2 as FYNNEI. Deletions cut 8 bases from V and 3 bases from J, with 19 bases between. The DNA of the CDR3 is TGTGCCAGCGGGGCCCGACAGCCTTGGGACACTGAAGCTTTCTTT. Its protein product is CASGARQPWDTEAFF.

The rearrangement uses TRBV6-1 and TRBJ2-7, with TRBD1 as a possible D gene (5 bases). There are 11 residues in the CDR3. The germline V gene encodes CDR1 MNHNS and CDR2 SASEGT. V lost 8 bases to trimming and J lost 2 bases, with 7 bases between them. In nucleotides, the CDR3 is TGTGCCAGCGACAGCACCTACGAGCAGTACTTC. Protein product: CASDSTYEQYF.

This clone was seen only a few times. The gene calls are TRBV4-3 and TRBJ2-5; a possible D gene is TRBD1 (6 bases). Germline V gene lookup returns CDR1 LGHNA and CDR2 YSLEER. Deletions cut 0 bases from V and 5 bases from J, with 22 bases between. The CDR3 is 18 residues long. The CDR3 DNA reads TGCGCCAGCAGCCAAGATAAGCAGGGGTATCGTTGGCCTGAGACCCAGTACTTC. Amino acids: CASSQDKQGYRWPETQYF.

This chain links TRBV2 with TRBJ2-1, with 7 bases lining up with TRBD2. Germline CDR1 is SNHLY and CDR2 is FYNNEI. J was trimmed by 2 bases and V by 2 bases; bases with no gene match: 6. The length of the CDR3 is 16 residues. CDR3 loop: CASSELGGNPYNEQFF. CDR3 coding DNA: TGTGCCAGCAGTGAATTGGGGGGGAATCCCTACAATGAGCAGTTCTTC.

This clone was seen only once. The V gene is TRBV28, the J gene TRBJ2-5, with 7 bases that match TRBD2. The junction had 6 bases not matched to a gene; V was cut back by 6 bases and J by 5 bases. The CDR3 has 13 residues. CDR1 is MDHEN, CDR2 SYDVKM, per germline. The CDR3 is CASRSSGKETQYF. The CDR3, as DNA: TGTGCCAGCAGGTCGAGCGGGAAGGAGACCCAGTACTTC.

This chain's CDR3 is CASSLDSGIGNEQYF. The CDR3, as DNA: TGCGCCAGCAGCTTGGATAGCGGGATAGGGAACGAGCAGTACTTC. The chain recombines TRBV5-1 with TRBJ2-7, with 8 bases aligning to TRBD2. The CDR3 totals 15 residues. The trim removed 0 bases at V and 5 bases at J, leaving 7 bases unmatched. Germline V gene sequence: CDR1 SGHRS, CDR2 YFSETQ. Using reference TRBV5-1 and TRBJ2-7 for the parts outside the CDR3, the full variable domain is KAGVTQTPRYLIKTRGQQVTLSCSPISGHRSVSWYQQTPGQGLQFLFEYFSETQRNKGNFPGRFSGRQFSNSRSEMNVSTLELGDSALYLCASSLDSGIGNEQYFGPGTRLTVT.

The chain has TRBV4-1 and TRBJ1-2, with 9 bases identical to TRBD1. With 3 bases clipped from V and 3 bases from J, the junction kept 5 bases outside the gene matches. Per the germline V gene, CDR1 is MGHRA and CDR2 is YSYEKL. This CDR3 comprises 15 residues. CDR3 sequence reads: CASSHRTGGDYGYTF. The CDR3 region has the DNA TGCGCCAGCAGCCACCGCACAGGGGGCGACTATGGCTACACCTTC.

The J gene is TRBJ2-1, the V gene TRBV7-9; D not resolved. CDR1 SEHNR and CDR2 FQNEAQ come from the germline V gene (reference sequence). The CDR3 consists of 11 residues. Deletions cut 4 bases from V and 7 bases from J, with 5 bases between. CDR3 nucleotides: TGTGCCAGCAGCTCGTTGAATGAGCAGTTCTTC. This gives the protein CASSSLNEQFF.

This sequence joins TRBV28 and TRBJ1-5; tentative D call: TRBD1 (5 bases). V lost 3 bases and J 2 bases, leaving 11 bases between the germline ends. Germline loops: CDR1 MDHEN, CDR2 SYDVKM. This CDR3 has 15 residues. CDR3 bases: TGTGCCAGCAGTTTTGGGCCGGGGGGCAATCAGCCCCAGCATTTT. This translates into CASSFGPGGNQPQHF.

The chain couples TRBV9 to TRBJ1-4; D call uncertain. The V end was cut by 4 bases, the J end by 7 bases, with 8 bases between. Germline CDR1 and CDR2: SGDLS and YYNGEE. The CDR3 extends over 12 amino acids. CDR3 in amino acids: CASSLLSEKLFF. CDR3 DNA sequence: TGTGCCAGCAGCCTCCTGAGTGAAAAACTGTTTTTT. The full variable domain, with the rest looked up from reference TRBV9 and TRBJ1-4, is DSGVTQTPKHLITATGQRVTLRCSPRSGDLSVYWYQQSLDQGLQFLIQYYNGEERAKGNILERFSAQQFPDLHSELNLSSLELGDSALYFCASSLLSEKLFFGSGTQLSVL.

As DNA, the CDR3 is TGTGCCACCAGCAGAGATTACGAGGAGCAGTACTTC. Translation: CATSRDYEEQYF. The rearrangement joins TRBV15 to TRBJ2-7; D not resolved. This CDR3 comprises 12 residues. Germline CDR1 and CDR2: LNHNV and YYDKDF (reference sequence). The V end was cut by 0 bases, the J end by 7 bases, with 7 bases between.

The J gene is TRBJ2-7, the V gene TRBV6-5, with D possibly TRBD1 on 6 matching bases. The CDR3 extends over 13 amino acids. V was pared by 6 bases and J by 6 bases, with 15 bases between. Germline loops: CDR1 MNHEY, CDR2 SVGAGI. The chain's CDR3 is CASSFFQGSEQYF. The CDR3 nucleotides are TGTGCCAGCAGCTTTTTCCAGGGGTCCGAGCAGTACTTC.

The V gene is TRBV27, the J gene TRBJ2-1; TRBD2 matches at 14 bases. The length of the CDR3 is 14 residues. V was pared by 5 bases and J by 13 bases, with 7 bases of the junction left unmatched. In germline, CDR1 is MNHEY, CDR2 SMNVEV (reference sequence). CDR3 in amino acids: CASSRTSGRLFQFF. The CDR3 coding sequence is TGTGCCAGCAGTCGGACTAGCGGGAGGCTTTTCCAGTTCTTC.